This passage covers 30 T cell receptor beta chains from one sample sequenced in a study of T cells in Graves' hyperthyroidism and ophthalmopathy. Amplification of TCR beta CDR3 regions used RNA as the template. HTBI primers drove first-round RT-PCR of the TCR CDR3. MiXCR, applied by TCRdb to the multiplex PCR reads, yields one record per CDR3 protein. Found here are hundreds of thousands of distinct CDR3 sequences, 13% to 15% of them singletons; the top ten hold about an eighth. The sequenced material came from blood. Receptor source: a woman between 45 and 65 years old with Graves' ophthalmopathy.

At least ten counts were recorded for this clonotype. V and J are TRBV6-5 and TRBJ2-7; 10 bases align to TRBD1. This CDR3 is 15 amino acids long. V lost 0 bases to trimming and J lost 3 bases; unmatched junction nucleotides: 2. CDR1 MNHEY and CDR2 SVGAGI come from the germline V gene. The CDR3 DNA sequence: TGTGCCAGCAGTTACTCGGGGACAGGGGACTACGAGCAGTACTTC. Its translation: CASSYSGTGDYEQYF.

This clonotype was counted ten times or more. The chain links TRBV5-1 to TRBJ2-1; 7 nucleotides line up with TRBD1. V trimming: 4 bases; J trimming: 6 bases; junction bases outside the gene matches: 7. The CDR3 is made up of 14 amino acids. From germline, CDR1 is SGHRS and CDR2 YFSETQ. DNA of the CDR3: TGCGCCAGCAGCCCCCGGGACAGCTTCAATGAGCAGTTCTTC. Amino acid sequence: CASSPRDSFNEQFF.

This clonotype was detected only a few times. The chain couples TRBV20-1 to TRBJ2-2, with 10 bases lining up with TRBD1. The CDR3 consists of 14 residues. Germline V gives CDR1 DFQATT, CDR2 SNEGSKA (reference sequence). With 4 bases clipped from V and 6 bases from J, the junction kept 5 bases outside the gene matches. The CDR3 DNA reads TGCAGTGCTACGGACAGGGGGGTGGCCGGGGAGCTGTTTTTT. It translates to CSATDRGVAGELFF.

This clonotype was seen ten or more times. The chain carries TRBV28 and TRBJ2-1; 7 bases are a match to TRBD2. The CDR3 contains 12 residues. Germline V lookup: CDR1 MDHEN, CDR2 SYDVKM. V lost 7 bases and J lost 8; bases outside the gene matches: 5. CDR3 nucleotide sequence: TGTGCCAGCAATACGGGAGGCTATGAGCAGTTCTTC. Translating it yields CASNTGGYEQFF.

The CDR3: CASRDGQGLDEQFF. The CDR3 bases are TGTGCCAGCAGGGACGGACAGGGTCTCGATGAGCAGTTCTTC. The chain joins TRBV12-3 or TRBV12-4 to TRBJ2-1; 8 bases map to TRBD1. V trimming: 6 bases; J trimming: 8 bases; junction bases outside the gene matches: 9. The CDR3 extends over 14 amino acids.

Many counts were recorded for this clonotype. This rearrangement joins TRBV28 to TRBJ1-1; 8 positions match TRBD1. Per the germline V gene, CDR1 is MDHEN and CDR2 is SYDVKM. There are 17 residues in the CDR3. With V trimmed by 7 bases and J by 3 bases, 16 bases remained unmatched. Written as DNA, the CDR3 is TGTGCCAGCACTCCGGACAGGGCCCCCCGGAGGGACACTGAAGCTTTCTTT. Translating gives CASTPDRAPRRDTEAFF.

Remarks on this clonotype: One junction end disagrees with the germline gene, perhaps due to a read error. The chain recombines TRBV10-3 with TRBJ2-7; TRBD2 matches 12 bases. The length of the CDR3 is 15 residues. The germline V gene encodes CDR1 ENHRY and CDR2 SYGVKD. The CDR3 loop is CAITSNGLAGYEQCF. Here the CDR3 DNA reads TGTGCCATCACATCAAATGGACTAGCGGGGTACGAGCAGTGCTTC.

The genes are TRBV28 and TRBJ1-1; possible D gene TRBD1, 5 bases. The germline CDR1 and CDR2 sequences are MDHEN and SYDVKM. Trimming left V 6 bases short and J 2 bases short, with 19 bases between. The CDR3 has 16 amino acids. Written as DNA, the CDR3 is TGTGCCAGCAGGCCCCCGGGACGTTATTTTAACACTGAAGCTTTCTTT. It translates to CASRPPGRYFNTEAFF.

The sample holds a few counts of this clonotype. This chain joins TRBV5-5 and TRBJ2-1, with D possibly being TRBD2 (5 bases). Germline V gene data show CDR1 as SGHKS and CDR2 as YYEKEE (reference sequence). V gave up 2 bases and J gave up 0 bases, with 15 bases separating them. This CDR3 is 17 amino acids long. The CDR3 loop is CASSLTLGHSSYNEQFF. CDR3 sequence (DNA): TGTGCCAGCAGCTTAACACTAGGTCACAGCTCCTACAATGAGCAGTTCTTC.

This clonotype was detected many times. The chain links TRBV11-2 to TRBJ2-2; 8 bases align to TRBD1. Unmatched junction bases numbered 12, after V lost 3 bases and J lost 3 bases. The CDR3 is 18 amino acids. Germline V gives CDR1 SGHAT, CDR2 FQNNGV. The CDR3 nucleotides read TGTGCCAGCAGCTTCCCGTTTTCCCCGGACAGGGACACCGGGGAGCTGTTTTTT. It yields the protein CASSFPFSPDRDTGELFF.

The chain joins TRBV7-8 to TRBJ1-1; tentatively, D is TRBD1 (5 bases). The germline CDR1 and CDR2 sequences are SGHVS and FQNEAQ. V lost 1 base and J 0 bases, leaving 12 bases between the germline ends. This CDR3 spans 16 amino acids. The CDR3 is CASSLVWGPMNTEAFF. CDR3 DNA: TGTGCCAGCAGCTTAGTTTGGGGCCCCATGAACACTGAAGCTTTCTTT.

This clonotype was counted many times. The chain has TRBV11-2 and TRBJ2-5, with TRBD1 identical over 7 bases. Germline lookup yields CDR1 SGHAT and CDR2 FQNNGV. V lost 5 bases to trimming and J lost 4 bases; unmatched junction nucleotides: 10. The CDR3 runs 15 residues. CDR3 nucleotide sequence: TGTGCCAGCAGCCCAACAGGGGTTGGTGGAGAGACCCAGTACTTC. Protein: CASSPTGVGGETQYF.

This clonotype was counted a few times. This chain uses TRBV19 with TRBJ2-5; D is perhaps TRBD1 or TRBD2 (5 bases each). The CDR3 contains 11 residues. Germline V lookup: CDR1 LNHDA, CDR2 SQIVND (reference sequence). Trimming took 5 bases from V and 12 from J, leaving 13 bases between them. DNA of the CDR3: TGTGCCAGTAGTCAACGGGACCTCAAGTACTTC. This sequence encodes CASSQRDLKYF.

This clonotype came up many times. J is TRBJ2-3 and V is TRBV11-2, with TRBD2 matching over 11 bases. Per germline, CDR1 SGHAT and CDR2 FQNNGV. The ends lost 6 bases at V and 1 base at J; junction bases unmatched: 9. The CDR3 length is 17 residues. The CDR3 here is CASRLLPGLAGTDTQYF. The DNA of the CDR3 is TGTGCCAGCAGATTACTACCGGGACTAGCGGGCACAGATACGCAGTATTTT.

This chain uses TRBV12-5 with TRBJ1-5; D may be TRBD1 (5 bases). Germline values: CDR1 LGHNT, CDR2 FRNRAP. The length of the CDR3 is 14 residues. V dropped 3 bases and J dropped 6 bases, with 12 bases sitting between them. CDR3 in DNA: TGTGCTAGTGGTTTATGGGGGGTAATTCAGCCCCAGCATTTT. Protein: CASGLWGVIQPQHF.

The J gene is TRBJ1-1, the V gene TRBV20-1; 10 bases are a match to TRBD1. CDR1 DFQATT and CDR2 SNEGSKA come from the germline V gene (reference sequence). The J segment lost 7 bases and the V segment lost 6 bases, leaving 8 bases of the junction unmatched. The length of the CDR3 is 13 residues. The CDR3 reads CSARQGASIEAFF. The DNA of the CDR3 is TGCAGTGCCAGACAGGGGGCGAGTATTGAAGCTTTCTTT.

In its sample, this clonotype was seen many times. V usage is TRBV2 and J usage is TRBJ1-1, with D maybe TRBD1 (6 bases). The V and J ends lost 6 bases and 4 bases respectively, with 15 bases between them. Germline CDR1 SNHLY, CDR2 FYNNEI. The CDR3 totals 14 residues. This chain's CDR3 is CASRKQGGSTEAFF. In nucleotides, the CDR3 is TGTGCCAGCAGGAAACAGGGCGGGAGCACTGAAGCTTTCTTT. Supplemented by reference TRBV2 and TRBJ1-1, the full variable domain reads EPEVTQTPSHQVTQMGQEVILRCVPISNHLYFYWYRQILGQKVEFLVSFYNNEISEKSEIFDDQFSVERPDGSNFTLKIRSTKLEDSAMYFCASRKQGGSTEAFFGQGTRLTVV.

This clonotype showed up just a few times. The chain combines TRBV3-1 with TRBJ2-3; 9 bases are shared with TRBD1. V was pared by 6 bases and J by 4 bases, with 8 bases of the junction left unmatched. Germline V gene sequence: CDR1 LGHDT, CDR2 YNNKEL (reference sequence). The CDR3 is 15 residues long. Here the CDR3 reads CASSRGQGVPDTQYF. The CDR3 bases are TGTGCCAGCAGTCGGGGACAGGGAGTCCCAGATACGCAGTATTTT.

Ten or more counts support this clonotype. V gene TRBV27 combines with J gene TRBJ2-5; a possible D gene is TRBD2 (5 bases). CDR3 size: 13 residues. Trimming cost V 6 bases and J 2 bases, with 10 bases left between them. From germline, CDR1 is MNHEY and CDR2 SMNVEV (reference sequence). CDR3 DNA sequence: TGTGCCAGCAGAAGACGGGAACAAGAGACCCAGTACTTC. It codes for CASRRREQETQYF.

This clonotype was observed at least ten times. This chain joins TRBV11-2 and TRBJ2-7; 13 nucleotides match TRBD2. Germline V lookup: CDR1 SGHAT, CDR2 FQNNGV. Trimming cost V 8 bases and J 3 bases; bases outside gene matches: 7. The CDR3 is 15 amino acids. In nucleotides, the CDR3 is TGTGCCAGCGGATCGGGGACTAGCGGGGTCTACGAGCAGTACTTC. Translated: CASGSGTSGVYEQYF.

This clonotype was counted at least ten times. The rearrangement uses TRBV28 and TRBJ2-7; 8 bases line up with TRBD1. The CDR3 extends over 15 amino acids. V shed 6 bases, J shed 3 bases, and the junction held 10 bases outside the gene matches. Germline V gene data show CDR1 as MDHEN and CDR2 as SYDVKM. In nucleotides, the CDR3 is TGTGCCAGCAGCCCTCGGACAGGGCGAAGCTACGAGCAGTACTTC. Its translation is CASSPRTGRSYEQYF. The full variable domain, completed using reference TRBV28 and TRBJ2-7, is DVKVTQSSRYLVKRTGEKVFLECVQDMDHENMFWYRQDPGLGLRLIYFSYDVKMKEKGDIPEGYSVSREKKERFSLILESASTNQTSMYLCASSPRTGRSYEQYFGPGTRLTVT.

This clonotype was found many times. The chain uses TRBV6-2 or TRBV6-3 and TRBJ2-7; D could derive from TRBD1 or TRBD2 (5 bases each). CDR3 size: 15 residues. Germline V gene data show CDR1 as MNHEY and CDR2 as SVGEGT. V dropped 6 bases and J dropped 3 bases, with 18 bases sitting between them. CDR3 sequence reads: CASSITGTTNYEQYF. The CDR3 coding sequence is TGTGCCAGCAGCATAACCGGGACCACAAACTACGAGCAGTACTTC.

This clonotype came up many times. The genes are TRBV28 and TRBJ2-5; 10 bases map to TRBD1. This CDR3 is 16 amino acids long. Germline assignment: CDR1 MDHEN and CDR2 SYDVKM. V lost 3 bases to trimming and J lost 5 bases; unmatched junction nucleotides: 9. The CDR3 protein is CASSFPRTGGMETQYF. The CDR3 DNA is TGTGCCAGCAGTTTCCCTCGGACAGGGGGTATGGAGACCCAGTACTTC.

Note on this clonotype: This may be a read error, as it is one base from a much larger clone. The chain links TRBV6-5 to TRBJ2-5; TRBD1 might be the D (6 bases). CDR1 and CDR2 (germline): MNHEY, SVGAGI. This CDR3 is built from 17 residues. The CDR3 spells CARSYRVMGALQETQYF. The CDR3 DNA reads as TGTGCCAGGAGTTACAGGGTGATGGGTGCACTACAAGAGACCCAGTACTTC.

This clonotype was counted at least ten times. The CDR3 nucleotides read TGCAGTGCTACCTTCACAGATACGCAGTATTTT. Translated, it gives CSATFTDTQYF. The J gene is TRBJ2-3, the V gene TRBV20-1; D not resolved. This CDR3 region has 11 residues. Per germline, CDR1 DFQATT and CDR2 SNEGSKA (reference sequence). Between the trimmed V and J ends, which lost 4 bases and 2 bases, there was a span of 4 bases.

The sample holds many counts of this clonotype. The chain is built from TRBV6-1 and TRBJ2-1; D perhaps matches TRBD2 (5 bases). Trimming stripped 3 bases from V and 3 bases from J, with 12 bases between. The CDR3 has 15 amino acids. Germline-derived CDR1 and CDR2 are MNHNS and SASEGT. CDR3: CASSDRDSVYNEQFF. The CDR3 region has the DNA TGTGCCAGCAGTGACCGGGATAGCGTCTACAATGAGCAGTTCTTC.

This chain uses TRBV19 with TRBJ2-1; the match to TRBD2 covers 12 bases. The CDR3 sequence is 18 residues long. Unmatched junction bases numbered 12, after V lost 1 base and J lost 8 bases. The germline V gene encodes CDR1 LNHDA and CDR2 SQIVND (reference sequence). The chain's CDR3 is CASSIGLAGGPLVYEQFF. CDR3 DNA: TGTGCCAGTAGTATAGGGCTAGCGGGAGGGCCTCTTGTGTATGAGCAGTTCTTC.

This chain joins TRBV7-9 and TRBJ2-4; 9 bases map to TRBD1. Germline CDR1 and CDR2: SEHNR and FQNEAQ (reference sequence). The CDR3 is 19 amino acids. J was trimmed by 3 bases and V by 2 bases; bases with no gene match: 14. CDR3 protein: CASSLPEDRGPLGKNIQYF. The CDR3 coding sequence is TGTGCCAGCAGCTTACCGGAGGACAGGGGCCCCCTAGGCAAAAACATTCAGTACTTC.

The chain is built from TRBV30 and TRBJ1-2; D is uncertain. The CDR3 contains 15 residues. Germline loops: CDR1 GTSNPN, CDR2 SVGIG (reference sequence). Trimming cost V 0 bases and J 5 bases, with 16 bases left between them. CDR3 sequence: CAWSVARLPAYGYTF. In DNA, the CDR3 is TGTGCCTGGAGTGTAGCCCGACTCCCGGCATATGGCTACACCTTC.

CDR3 protein: CASSLQARMGNQPQHF. DNA of the CDR3: TGTGCCAGCAGCTTGCAGGCCCGGATGGGGAATCAGCCCCAGCATTTT. This chain connects TRBV5-8 to TRBJ1-5; D is uncertain. CDR1 and CDR2 (germline): SGHTS, YDEGEE. The CDR3 runs to 16 residues. Trimming removed 1 base from V and 4 bases from J, with 15 bases in between.